Following are 19 T cell receptor beta chains from one sample sequenced in a study of blood T cell repertoires in COVID-19. Sequenced by immunoSEQ multiplex PCR; TCRdb stores in-frame clones only, minus some. The repertoire consists of about 240,000 clones, with 86% occurring once and the leading ten covering 2.5% to 3.5%. Sequenced: PBMCs or T cells enriched from blood (not recorded which). Receptors were obtained from a woman aged 40 to 49 with acute COVID-19.

J is TRBJ1-5 and V is TRBV6-1; D gene unclear. The germline V gene encodes CDR1 MNHNS and CDR2 SASEGT. The CDR3 covers 13 residues. Trimming removed 3 bases at V and 5 bases at J, with 8 bases between. In DNA, the CDR3 is TGTGCCAGCAGTGACCTCCCCGATCAGCCCCAGCATTTT. As protein: CASSDLPDQPQHF.

V is TRBV24-1 and J is TRBJ1-2; TRBD1 matches at 10 bases. This CDR3 has 15 residues. After removal of 3 bases from V and 7 bases from J, the junction contained 7 bases not matched to a gene. Germline V gives CDR1 KGHDR, CDR2 SFDVKD. The CDR3 protein is CATSDTRTGGFGYTF. CDR3 nucleotide sequence: TGTGCCACCAGTGATACCAGGACAGGGGGGTTTGGCTACACCTTC.

V usage is TRBV28 and J usage is TRBJ1-3; D might be TRBD1 (5 bases). The CDR3 runs to 15 residues. Germline V gives CDR1 MDHEN, CDR2 SYDVKM. The V and J ends lost 1 base and 1 base respectively, with 8 bases between them. CDR3 nucleotides: TGTGCCAGCAGTTTATCACCAGGGTCTGGAAACACCATATATTTT. It is translated as CASSLSPGSGNTIYF.

The V gene is TRBV11-1, the J gene TRBJ2-5; 8 nucleotides align to TRBD1. The V segment lost 5 bases and the J segment 2 bases; nucleotides outside the gene matches: 4. The CDR3 runs to 14 residues. CDR1 and CDR2 from the germline V gene are SGHAT and FQDESV (reference sequence). The CDR3 reads CASSRDRLQETQYF. CDR3 nucleotides: TGTGCCAGCAGCCGGGACAGGTTACAAGAGACCCAGTACTTC.

This sequence joins TRBV27 and TRBJ1-2, with D possibly TRBD1 on 6 matching bases. The CDR3 runs to 13 residues. Trimming left V 6 bases short and J 4 bases short, with 12 bases between. CDR1 and CDR2 (germline): MNHEY, SMNVEV (reference sequence). CDR3 bases: TGTGCCAGCAGGGACAGACAAAGCTATGGCTACACCTTC. Amino acid sequence: CASRDRQSYGYTF.

The chain carries TRBV29-1 and TRBJ1-2; 7 positions match TRBD1. Germline-derived CDR1 and CDR2 are SQVTM and ANQGSEA. J lost 8 bases, V lost 4 bases, and 13 bases had no gene match. CDR3 length: 14 residues. This CDR3 reads CSVGRRTGREGYTF. The CDR3 DNA follows: TGCAGCGTTGGGAGGCGGACAGGTCGGGAGGGCTACACCTTC.

The chain links TRBV29-1 to TRBJ2-1; 7 bases agree with TRBD2. This CDR3 comprises 18 residues. Per germline, CDR1 SQVTM and CDR2 ANQGSEA. J lost 1 base, V lost 7 bases, and 19 bases had no gene match. CDR3 protein: CSARTRLGSVYSYNEQFF. For the CDR3, the DNA is TGCAGCGCGAGGACTAGGCTCGGTTCTGTGTATTCCTACAATGAGCAGTTCTTC.

This chain links TRBV3-1 (or the pseudogene TRBV3-2) with TRBJ2-7, with 8 bases matching TRBD1. The CDR3 runs 18 residues. Losses at the gene ends were 0 bases for V and 2 bases for J; bases not matched to a gene: 12. In germline, CDR1 is LGHDT, CDR2 YNNKEL (reference sequence). The CDR3 DNA follows: TGTGCCAGCAGCCAAGAAATACGGGTAGGGGACAGGACCTACGAGCAGTACTTC. It encodes CASSQEIRVGDRTYEQYF.

A note on this clone: One junction end does not reproduce the germline sequence, and a read error may be involved. The V call is TRBV7-6, the J call TRBJ2-7; TRBD2 is a possible D gene (5 bases). The CDR3 runs 11 residues. The germline gives CDR1 SGHVS, CDR2 FNYEAQ. CDR3 DNA sequence: TGTGCCAGCAGCCTAGCTCGGGAGCAGTACTTC. Translated: CASSLAREQYF.

The chain carries TRBV12-1 and TRBJ1-2; the DNA was not used to check the table's D call, TRBD1. TRBV12-1 represents a pseudogene. The CDR3 runs 14 residues. The CDR3 bases are TGTGCCAGCAATCTGGCAGGGGTTAACTATGGCTACACCTTC. It translates to CASNLAGVNYGYTF.

The rearrangement links TRBV19 to TRBJ2-5; D possibly corresponds to TRBD2 (6 bases). This CDR3 spans 13 amino acids. Trimming cost V 4 bases and J 7 bases, with 13 bases left between them. Germline V CDR1 and CDR2: LNHDA, SQIVND (reference sequence). In nucleotides, the CDR3 is TGTGCCAGTAGTAACCCCCCGGAGGGGACCCAGTACTTC. Its translation: CASSNPPEGTQYF.

V gene TRBV19 combines with J gene TRBJ2-1; maybe TRBD2 (6 bases). Germline values: CDR1 LNHDA, CDR2 SQIVND (reference sequence). This CDR3 is built from 15 residues. V shed 7 bases and J shed 0 bases, with 13 bases lying between them. For the CDR3, the DNA is TGTGCCAGTATGGACGGGGGAAGCTCCTACAATGAGCAGTTCTTC. It codes for CASMDGGSSYNEQFF.

This chain connects TRBV30 to TRBJ1-2; 9 positions match TRBD1. Germline CDR1 and CDR2: GTSNPN and SVGIG (reference sequence). V lost 3 bases to trimming and J lost 5 bases; unmatched junction nucleotides: 7. CDR3 size: 14 residues. CDR3 nucleotide sequence: TGTGCCTGGAGCCAGACAGGGGGTGGGTATGGCTACACCTTC. This codes for CAWSQTGGGYGYTF.

The V and J genes are TRBV11-2 and TRBJ2-2; 7 bases match TRBD2. The CDR3 contains 15 residues. Looked up from germline, CDR1 is SGHAT and CDR2 is FQNNGV. The junction had 4 bases not matched to a gene; V was cut back by 5 bases and J by 1 base. CDR3 amino acids: CASSGRAWNTGELFF. In DNA, the CDR3 is TGTGCCAGCAGCGGGAGGGCCTGGAACACCGGGGAGCTGTTTTTT.

V usage is TRBV23-1 and J usage is TRBJ2-3; D is possibly TRBD2 (7 bases). TRBV23-1 carries the ORF label, with uncertain function. Trimming shortened V by 3 bases and J by 6 bases, and 16 bases separated the two germline ends. This CDR3 region has 15 residues. The CDR3 DNA sequence: TGCGCCAGCAGTCAGAAGGGGGGGCGTTTGGATACGCAGTATTTT. Encoded protein: CASSQKGGRLDTQYF.

Here the CDR3 reads CATSRLRLGDYEQYF. The CDR3 DNA sequence: TGTGCCACCAGCAGGCTAAGACTAGGGGACTACGAGCAGTACTTC. This chain links TRBV15 with TRBJ2-7, with a tentative D call TRBD2 (6 bases). Germline lookup yields CDR1 LNHNV and CDR2 YYDKDF (reference sequence). Trimming took off 3 bases at V and 3 bases at J, with 15 bases between the two ends. CDR3 length equals 15 residues.

This chain uses TRBV19 with TRBJ2-1; 10 nucleotides match TRBD2. Germline-derived CDR1 and CDR2 are LNHDA and SQIVND (reference sequence). The ends lost 3 bases at V and 5 bases at J; junction bases unmatched: 7. This CDR3 contains 16 residues. The CDR3 protein is CASSILAGALNNEQFF. The CDR3 DNA sequence: TGTGCCAGTAGTATCCTAGCGGGAGCTTTGAACAATGAGCAGTTCTTC.

The J gene is TRBJ2-5, the V gene TRBV3-1 (or the pseudogene TRBV3-2); 7 nucleotides align to TRBD2. The germline V gene encodes CDR1 LGHDT and CDR2 YNNKEL (reference sequence). Germline trimming cut 1 base from V and 1 base from J; bases unmatched to any gene: 9. The CDR3 is 17 amino acids. The CDR3 protein is CASSQGGAGPTQETQYF. In nucleotides, the CDR3 is TGTGCCAGCAGCCAAGGGGGAGCGGGACCAACCCAAGAGACCCAGTACTTC.

CDR3 residues: CASSYRGPATNEKLFF. The CDR3 nucleotides read TGTGCCAGTAGTTACAGGGGGCCCGCAACTAATGAAAAACTGTTTTTT. The rearrangement links TRBV19 to TRBJ1-4; TRBD1 matches 9 bases. The V gene end was trimmed by 5 bases and the J gene end by 0 bases; junction bases not matched to a gene: 4. The CDR3 sequence is 16 residues long. Germline V gives CDR1 LNHDA, CDR2 SQIVND (reference sequence).